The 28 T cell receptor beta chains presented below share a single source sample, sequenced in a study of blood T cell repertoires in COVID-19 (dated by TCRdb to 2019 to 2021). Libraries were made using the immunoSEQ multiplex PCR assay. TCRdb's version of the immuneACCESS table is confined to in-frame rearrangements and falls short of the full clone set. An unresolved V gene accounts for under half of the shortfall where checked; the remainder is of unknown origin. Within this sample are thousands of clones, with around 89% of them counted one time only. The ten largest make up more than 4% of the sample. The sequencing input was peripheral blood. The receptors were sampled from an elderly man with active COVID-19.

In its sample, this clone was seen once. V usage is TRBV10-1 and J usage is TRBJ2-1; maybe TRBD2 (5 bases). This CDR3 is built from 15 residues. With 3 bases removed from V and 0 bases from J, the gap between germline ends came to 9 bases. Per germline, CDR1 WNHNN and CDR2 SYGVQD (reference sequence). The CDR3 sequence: CASSESGSSYNEQFF. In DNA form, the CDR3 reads TGCGCCAGCAGTGAAAGCGGCAGCTCCTACAATGAGCAGTTCTTC.

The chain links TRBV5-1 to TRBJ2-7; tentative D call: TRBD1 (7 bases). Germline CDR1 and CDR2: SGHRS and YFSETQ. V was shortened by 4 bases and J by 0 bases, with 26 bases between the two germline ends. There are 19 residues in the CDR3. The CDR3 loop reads CASSPGVGQAVRSSYEQYF. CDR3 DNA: TGCGCCAGCAGCCCGGGGGTTGGACAGGCTGTCAGGAGCTCCTACGAGCAGTACTTC.

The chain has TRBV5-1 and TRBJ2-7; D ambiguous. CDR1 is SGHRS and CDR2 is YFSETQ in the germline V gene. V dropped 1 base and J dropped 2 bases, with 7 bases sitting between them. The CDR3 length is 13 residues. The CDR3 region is CASSLTTPYEQYF. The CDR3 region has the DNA TGCGCCAGCAGCTTGACAACCCCCTACGAGCAGTACTTC. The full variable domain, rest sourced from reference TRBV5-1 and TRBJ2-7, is KAGVTQTPRYLIKTRGQQVTLSCSPISGHRSVSWYQQTPGQGLQFLFEYFSETQRNKGNFPGRFSGRQFSNSRSEMNVSTLELGDSALYLCASSLTTPYEQYFGPGTRLTVT.

CDR3 nucleotides: TGTGCCAGCAGCCTGGGACTAGCGGGAGTCAATGAGCAGTTCTTC. The encoded protein is CASSLGLAGVNEQFF. The rearrangement joins TRBV7-8 to TRBJ2-1; 14 bases match TRBD2. This CDR3 region has 15 residues. Losses at the gene ends were 5 bases for V and 6 bases for J; bases not matched to a gene: 3. The germline V gene has CDR1 SGHVS and CDR2 FQNEAQ.

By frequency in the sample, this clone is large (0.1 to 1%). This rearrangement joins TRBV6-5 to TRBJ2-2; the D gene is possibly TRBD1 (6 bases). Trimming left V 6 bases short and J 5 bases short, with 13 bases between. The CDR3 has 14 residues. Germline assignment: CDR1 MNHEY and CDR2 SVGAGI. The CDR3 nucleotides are TGTGCCAGCAGGGGGATACAGGGTACCGGGGAGCTGTTTTTT. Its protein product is CASRGIQGTGELFF.

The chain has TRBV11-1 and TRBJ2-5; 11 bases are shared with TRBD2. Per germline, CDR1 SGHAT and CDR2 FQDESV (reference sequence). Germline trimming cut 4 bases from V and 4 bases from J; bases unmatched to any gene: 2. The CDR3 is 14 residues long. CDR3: CASSSTSGRETQYF. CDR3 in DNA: TGTGCCAGCAGCTCCACTAGCGGGAGAGAGACCCAGTACTTC.

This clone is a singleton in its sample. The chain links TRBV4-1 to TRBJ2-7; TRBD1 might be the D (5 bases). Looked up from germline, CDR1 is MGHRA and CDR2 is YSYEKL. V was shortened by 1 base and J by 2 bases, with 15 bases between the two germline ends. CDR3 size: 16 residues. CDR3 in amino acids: CASSQVGDSRTYEQYF. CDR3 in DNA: TGCGCCAGCAGCCAAGTCGGAGACAGCCGAACCTACGAGCAGTACTTC.

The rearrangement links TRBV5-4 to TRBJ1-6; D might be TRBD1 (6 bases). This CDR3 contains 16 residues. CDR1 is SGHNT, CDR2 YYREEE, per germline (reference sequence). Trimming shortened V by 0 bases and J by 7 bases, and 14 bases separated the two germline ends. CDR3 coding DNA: TGTGCCAGCAGCTTGGCCGGGGGGCAGGCAAATTCACCCCTCCACTTT. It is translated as CASSLAGGQANSPLHF.

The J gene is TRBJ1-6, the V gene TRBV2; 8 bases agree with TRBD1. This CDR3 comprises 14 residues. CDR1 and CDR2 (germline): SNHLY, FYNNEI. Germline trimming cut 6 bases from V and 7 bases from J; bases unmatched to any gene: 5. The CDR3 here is CASRIQGANSPLHF. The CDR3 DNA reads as TGTGCCAGCAGGATTCAGGGGGCCAATTCACCCCTCCACTTT.

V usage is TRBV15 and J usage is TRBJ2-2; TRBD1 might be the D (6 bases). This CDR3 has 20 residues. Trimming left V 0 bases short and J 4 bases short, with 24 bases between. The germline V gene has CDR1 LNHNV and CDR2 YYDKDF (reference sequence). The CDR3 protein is CATSRDRRGLSGARTGELFF. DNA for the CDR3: TGTGCCACCAGCAGAGATCGGAGAGGGCTTTCAGGGGCGCGCACCGGGGAGCTGTTTTTT.

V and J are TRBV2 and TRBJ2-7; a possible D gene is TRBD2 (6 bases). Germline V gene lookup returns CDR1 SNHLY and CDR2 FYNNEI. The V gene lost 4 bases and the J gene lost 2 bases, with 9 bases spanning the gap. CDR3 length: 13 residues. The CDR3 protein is CASSAGGTYEQYF. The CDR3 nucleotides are TGTGCCAGCAGTGCTGGGGGGACCTACGAGCAGTACTTC.

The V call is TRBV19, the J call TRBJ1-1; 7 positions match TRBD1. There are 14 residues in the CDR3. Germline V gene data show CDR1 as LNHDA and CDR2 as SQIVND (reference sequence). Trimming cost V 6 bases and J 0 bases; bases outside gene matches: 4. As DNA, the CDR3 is TGTGCCAGTAGGATGGGGACAGTGAACACTGAAGCTTTCTTT. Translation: CASRMGTVNTEAFF.

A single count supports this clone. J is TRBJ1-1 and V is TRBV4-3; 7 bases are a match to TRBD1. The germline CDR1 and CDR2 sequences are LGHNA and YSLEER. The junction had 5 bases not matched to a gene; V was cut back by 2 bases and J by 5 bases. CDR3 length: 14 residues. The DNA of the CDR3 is TGCGCCAGCAGCCAAACAGGGACAGCAACTGAAGCTTTCTTT. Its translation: CASSQTGTATEAFF.

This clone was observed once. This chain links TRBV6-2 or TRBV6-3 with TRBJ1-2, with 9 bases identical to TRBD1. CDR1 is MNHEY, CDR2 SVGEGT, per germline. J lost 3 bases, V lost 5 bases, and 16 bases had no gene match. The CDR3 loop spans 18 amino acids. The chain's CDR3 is CASSPSGTGRKGDYGYTF. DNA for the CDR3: TGTGCCAGCAGTCCCTCCGGGACAGGGCGCAAAGGAGACTATGGCTACACCTTC.

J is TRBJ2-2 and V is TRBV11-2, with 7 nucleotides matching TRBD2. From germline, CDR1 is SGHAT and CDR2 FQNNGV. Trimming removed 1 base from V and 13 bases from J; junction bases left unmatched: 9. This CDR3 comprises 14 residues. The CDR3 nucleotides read TGTGCCAGCAGCTTAGGTGGTCGGGGGGATTGGCTGTTTTTT. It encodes CASSLGGRGDWLFF.

This CDR3 is CASSFQGGSYNEQFF. CDR3 coding DNA: TGTGCCAGCAGCTTCCAGGGCGGCTCCTACAATGAGCAGTTCTTC. This sequence joins TRBV7-9 and TRBJ2-1, with a possible D match to TRBD1 (5 bases). This CDR3 region has 15 residues. The V and J ends lost 3 bases and 0 bases respectively, with 9 bases between them. The germline V gene has CDR1 SEHNR and CDR2 FQNEAQ (reference sequence).

The CDR3 is CASSPPRGGASGELFF. The CDR3 DNA reads as TGTGCCAGCAGCCCTCCACGAGGGGGAGCGTCCGGGGAGCTGTTTTTT. This chain uses TRBV11-2 with TRBJ2-2, with D possibly TRBD1 on 6 matching bases. Germline lookup yields CDR1 SGHAT and CDR2 FQNNGV. V was pared by 5 bases and J by 6 bases, with 19 bases between. The CDR3 consists of 16 residues.

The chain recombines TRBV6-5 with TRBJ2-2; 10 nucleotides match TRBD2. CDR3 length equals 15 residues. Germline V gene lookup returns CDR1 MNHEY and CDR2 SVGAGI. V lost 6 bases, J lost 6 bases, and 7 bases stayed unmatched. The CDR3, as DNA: TGTGCCAGCAGCAGCGGGAGGGTATCGGCCGGGGAGCTGTTTTTT. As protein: CASSSGRVSAGELFF.

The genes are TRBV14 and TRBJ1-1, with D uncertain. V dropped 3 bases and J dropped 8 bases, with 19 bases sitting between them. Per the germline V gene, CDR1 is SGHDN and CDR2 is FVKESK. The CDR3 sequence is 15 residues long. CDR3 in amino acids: CASSHAEPPGGEAFF. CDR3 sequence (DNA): TGTGCCAGCAGCCACGCCGAGCCCCCGGGCGGGGAAGCTTTCTTT. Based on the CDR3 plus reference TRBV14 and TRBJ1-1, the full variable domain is EAGVTQFPSHSVIEKGQTVTLRCDPISGHDNLYWYRRVMGKEIKFLLHFVKESKQDESGMPNNRFLAERTGGTYSTLKVQPAELEDSGVYFCASSHAEPPGGEAFFGQGTRLTVV.

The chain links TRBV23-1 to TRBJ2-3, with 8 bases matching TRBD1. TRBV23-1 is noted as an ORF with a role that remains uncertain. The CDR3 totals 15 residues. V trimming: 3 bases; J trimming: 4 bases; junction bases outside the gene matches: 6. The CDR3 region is CASSHLTGEADTQYF. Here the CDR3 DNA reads TGCGCCAGCAGTCACCTGACAGGGGAGGCAGATACGCAGTATTTT.

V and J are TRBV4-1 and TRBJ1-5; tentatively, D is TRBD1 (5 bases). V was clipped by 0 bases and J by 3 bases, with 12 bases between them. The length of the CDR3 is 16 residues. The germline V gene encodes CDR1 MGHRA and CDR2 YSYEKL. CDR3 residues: CASSQDETGVNQPQHF. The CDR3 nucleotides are TGCGCCAGCAGCCAAGATGAAACAGGAGTCAATCAGCCCCAGCATTTT.

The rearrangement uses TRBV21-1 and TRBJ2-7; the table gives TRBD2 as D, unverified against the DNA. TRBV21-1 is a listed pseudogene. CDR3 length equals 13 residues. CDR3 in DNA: TGTGCCAGCACAAGACTAGCGAGCTACGAGCAGTACTTC. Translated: CASTRLASYEQYF.

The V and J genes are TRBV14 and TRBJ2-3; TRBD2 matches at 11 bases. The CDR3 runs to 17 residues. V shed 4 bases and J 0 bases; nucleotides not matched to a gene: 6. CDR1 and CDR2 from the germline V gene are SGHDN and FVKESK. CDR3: CASSRTSGLSSTDTQYF. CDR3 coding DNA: TGTGCCAGCAGCCGGACTAGCGGGCTTTCTAGCACAGATACGCAGTATTTT.

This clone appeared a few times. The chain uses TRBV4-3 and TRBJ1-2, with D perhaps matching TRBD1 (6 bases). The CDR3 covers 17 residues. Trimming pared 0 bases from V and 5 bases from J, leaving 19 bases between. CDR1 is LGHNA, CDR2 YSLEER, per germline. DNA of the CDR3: TGCGCCAGCAGCCAAGAGGCCTTATTAACAGGGCGGTATGGCTACACCTTC. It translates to CASSQEALLTGRYGYTF.

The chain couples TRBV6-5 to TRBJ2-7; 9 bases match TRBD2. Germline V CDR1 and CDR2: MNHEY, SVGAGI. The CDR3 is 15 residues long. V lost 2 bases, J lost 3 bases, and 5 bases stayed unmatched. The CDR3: CASSYRGGAGYEQYF. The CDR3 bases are TGTGCCAGCAGTTACCGCGGGGGGGCTGGCTACGAGCAGTACTTC.

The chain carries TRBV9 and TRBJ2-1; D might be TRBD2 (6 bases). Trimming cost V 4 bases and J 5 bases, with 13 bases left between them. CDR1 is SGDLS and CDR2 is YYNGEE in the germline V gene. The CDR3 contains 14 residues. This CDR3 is CASSTRTTHNEQFF. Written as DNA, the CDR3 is TGTGCCAGCAGCACCAGGACTACCCACAATGAGCAGTTCTTC. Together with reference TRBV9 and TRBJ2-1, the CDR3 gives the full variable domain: DSGVTQTPKHLITATGQRVTLRCSPRSGDLSVYWYQQSLDQGLQFLIQYYNGEERAKGNILERFSAQQFPDLHSELNLSSLELGDSALYFCASSTRTTHNEQFFGPGTRLTVL.

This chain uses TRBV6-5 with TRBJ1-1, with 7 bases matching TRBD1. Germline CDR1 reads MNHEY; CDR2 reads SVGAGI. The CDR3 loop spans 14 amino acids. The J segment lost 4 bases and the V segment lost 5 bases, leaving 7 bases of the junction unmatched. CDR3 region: CASSTTDRATEAFF. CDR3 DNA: TGTGCCAGCAGTACTACCGACAGGGCCACTGAAGCTTTCTTT.

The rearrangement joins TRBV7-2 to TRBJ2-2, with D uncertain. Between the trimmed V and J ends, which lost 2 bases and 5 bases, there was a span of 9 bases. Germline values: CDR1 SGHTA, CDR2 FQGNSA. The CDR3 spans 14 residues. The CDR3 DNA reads TGTGCCAGCAGCTTATACACCCAAACCGGGGAGCTGTTTTTT. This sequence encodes CASSLYTQTGELFF.